A single sample is the source of the 8 T cell receptor beta chains below, sequenced in a study of T cells after posttransplantation cyclophosphamide (dated by TCRdb to 2016 to 2017). Per the publication, the treatment or condition label means: high-dose cyclophosphamide on days +3 and +4 as single-agent GVHD prophylaxis. For conditioning, the PTCy patients got busulfan and fludarabine, then a related or unrelated marrow graft, followed by cyclophosphamide on days +3 and +4. The library relied on the immunoSEQ multiplex PCR assay. Entries here come from immuneACCESS through TCRdb and include only in-frame sequences with V and J called. Some clones fail to appear in such tables; in the studies checked, an unresolved V gene covers under half of the shortfall, and the cause of the remainder is unknown. The table for this sample lists approximately 7,900 clones, none of them counted only once. The top ten hold nearly 6% of the sample.

This sample comprised PBMCs, obtained after an allogeneic stem cell transplant with post-transplant cyclophosphamide. The origin of the receptors is a male patient in his thirties who received an allogeneic stem cell transplant from an unrelated donor, was CMV-positive, and had acute and chronic GVHD. Following transplantation, T cells from the graft donor may be among those present.

This clone was seen ten or more times. The J gene is TRBJ2-1, the V gene TRBV24-1; 7 positions match TRBD2. The CDR3 runs to 20 residues. Per the germline V gene, CDR1 is KGHDR and CDR2 is SFDVKD. V was pared by 2 bases and J by 1 base, with 16 bases of the junction left unmatched. The CDR3 sequence: CATSDWGGGATLRSYNEQFF. The CDR3, as DNA: TGTGCCACCAGTGATTGGGGGGGAGGGGCCACGTTAAGGTCCTACAATGAGCAGTTCTTC.

This clone was seen at least ten times. J is TRBJ2-5 and V is TRBV7-2, with D hard to call. CDR3 length equals 14 residues. V was clipped by 5 bases and J by 0 bases, with 10 bases between them. Germline V lookup: CDR1 SGHTA, CDR2 FQGNSA. The DNA of the CDR3 is TGTGCCAGCAGCCCCCCAGCGTACCAAGAGACCCAGTACTTC. It encodes CASSPPAYQETQYF.

By share, this clone ranks as large. V usage is TRBV2 and J usage is TRBJ1-6; 9 positions match TRBD1. Trimming took 7 bases from V and 9 from J; bases not matched to a gene: 13. Germline lookup yields CDR1 SNHLY and CDR2 FYNNEI. CDR3 length: 16 residues. The CDR3: CASTAQGASSGSPLHF. CDR3 bases: TGTGCCAGCACCGCACAGGGGGCGAGTTCGGGTTCACCCCTCCACTTT.

This clone qualifies as medium-sized (0.01 to 0.1%). The chain recombines TRBV4-3 with TRBJ1-3; weak D call: TRBD1 (5 bases). From germline, CDR1 is LGHNA and CDR2 YSLEER. The CDR3 runs 18 residues. V dropped 1 base and J dropped 0 bases, with 16 bases sitting between them. DNA for the CDR3: TGCGCCAGCAGCCAAGGGGTGGACACCTACTTCTCTGGAAACACCATATATTTT. It specifies CASSQGVDTYFSGNTIYF.

The rearrangement links TRBV5-1 to TRBJ2-5; a weak D match, TRBD2 (5 bases). V lost 2 bases to trimming and J lost 5 bases, with 16 bases between them. The CDR3 totals 15 residues. Germline assignment: CDR1 SGHRS and CDR2 YFSETQ. The CDR3 here is CASSLISRGSETQYF. Written as DNA, the CDR3 is TGCGCCAGCAGCTTAATTTCCCGGGGTTCGGAGACCCAGTACTTC. Variable domain in full (rest from reference TRBV5-1 and TRBJ2-5): KAGVTQTPRYLIKTRGQQVTLSCSPISGHRSVSWYQQTPGQGLQFLFEYFSETQRNKGNFPGRFSGRQFSNSRSEMNVSTLELGDSALYLCASSLISRGSETQYFGPGTRLLVL.

This clone was seen at least ten times. The V and J genes are TRBV4-3 and TRBJ2-7; D might be TRBD2 (5 bases). This CDR3 has 13 amino acids. Germline V CDR1 and CDR2: LGHNA, YSLEER. Trimming stripped 1 base from V and 6 bases from J, with 10 bases between. As DNA, the CDR3 is TGCGCCAGCAGCCAAGTGAGGGCTACCGAGCAGTACTTC. Encoded protein: CASSQVRATEQYF.

This clone occurred many times. V usage is TRBV7-9 and J usage is TRBJ2-1; no clear D. The V end was cut by 8 bases, the J end by 0 bases, with 11 bases between. The length of the CDR3 is 14 residues. CDR1 SEHNR and CDR2 FQNEAQ come from the germline V gene (reference sequence). CDR3 residues: CASPGRGSYNEQFF. CDR3 DNA: TGTGCCAGCCCCGGCCGCGGCTCCTACAATGAGCAGTTCTTC.

The chain is built from TRBV11-3 and TRBJ2-5, with TRBD1 matching 11 bases. The DNA end is more similar to TRBJ2-7, so the J call may be wrong. The CDR3 sequence is 15 residues long. Germline V CDR1 and CDR2: SGHNT, YENEEA. CDR3 bases: TGTGCCAGCAGCTTAGGGGGACAGGGGGGCCACGAGCAGTACTTC. Its translation is CASSLGGQGGHEQYF.